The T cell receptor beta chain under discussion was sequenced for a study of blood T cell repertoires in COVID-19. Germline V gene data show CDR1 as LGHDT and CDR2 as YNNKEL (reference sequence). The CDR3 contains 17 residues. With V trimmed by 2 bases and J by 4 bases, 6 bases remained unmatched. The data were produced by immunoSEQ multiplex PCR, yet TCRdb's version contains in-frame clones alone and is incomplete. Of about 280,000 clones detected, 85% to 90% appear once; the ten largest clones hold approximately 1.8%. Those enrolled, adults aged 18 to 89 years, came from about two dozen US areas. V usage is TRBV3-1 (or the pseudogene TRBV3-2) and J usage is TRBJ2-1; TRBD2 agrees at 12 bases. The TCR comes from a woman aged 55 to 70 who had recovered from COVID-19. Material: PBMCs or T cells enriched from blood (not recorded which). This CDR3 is CASSQTTGTSGYNEQFF. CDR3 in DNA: TGTGCCAGCAGCCAAACCACCGGGACTAGCGGGTACAATGAGCAGTTCTTC.